The rows below give T cell receptor beta chains drawn from one sample of a study of shared clonotypes between healthy human individuals. The data were produced by immunoSEQ multiplex PCR, yet TCRdb's version contains in-frame clones alone and is incomplete. The table includes roughly 1,500,000 clones, 95% to 99% detected once. Sequences were obtained from naive CD4+ T cells sorted from blood. The receptors here all came from a young man in good health. Each CDR3 is given with its conserved first and last residue. Fields, in order: clone size, V gene, D gene, J gene, CDR3 protein, CDR3 DNA. The D gene is left open where the match is weak. Not all rows give a size; the values are once, few, many and, for expanded clones, a class.

-,TRBV10-2,TRBD1,TRBJ2-5,CASSELGGITQYF,TGCGCCAGCAGTGAGTTAGGGGGCATCACCCAGTACTTC
-,TRBV7-3,TRBD1,TRBJ2-3,CASRLGLAGGDTQYF,TGTGCCAGCAGACTCGGACTGGCAGGGGGAGATACGCAGTATTTT
-,TRBV19,TRBD2,TRBJ2-7,CASSLSGRYSYEQYF,TGTGCCAGTAGTCTTAGCGGGAGGTATTCCTACGAGCAGTACTTC
-,TRBV5-6,TRBD1,TRBJ2-7,CASSLAGTGHEQYF,TGTGCCAGCAGCTTGGCAGGGACAGGTCACGAGCAGTACTTC
-,TRBV27,-,TRBJ1-5,CASSLQRDHQPQHF,TGTGCCAGCAGTTTACAGAGGGACCATCAGCCCCAGCATTTT
once,TRBV11-2,-,TRBJ1-4,CASSRMVIGEKLFF,TGTGCCAGCAGCCGCATGGTAATAGGGGAAAAACTGTTTTTT
-,TRBV5-1,-,TRBJ2-7,CASSLAAQGSYEQYF,TGCGCCAGCAGCTTGGCCGCACAGGGATCCTACGAGCAGTACTTC
-,TRBV18,-,TRBJ2-1,CASSPQRSHNDGRGQFF,TGTGCCAGCTCACCTCAAAGAAGTCACAATGATGGGCGTGGGCAGTTCTTC
-,TRBV6-5,-,TRBJ1-2,CASSPVGETGYTF,TGTGCCAGCAGCCCCGTTGGGGAGACGGGCTACACCTTC
once,TRBV14,TRBD1,TRBJ2-7,CASSRETGVLAEQYF,TGTGCCAGCAGCAGGGAGACAGGGGTGTTGGCCGAGCAGTACTTC
-,TRBV5-1,-,TRBJ2-6,CASSLRTVGANVLTF,TGCGCCAGCAGCTTGCGAACAGTTGGGGCCAACGTCCTGACTTTC
-,TRBV10-3,TRBD2,TRBJ2-7,CAISEITSGRTSYEQYF,TGTGCCATCAGTGAGATAACTAGCGGGAGGACCTCCTACGAGCAGTACTTC
-,TRBV5-1,-,TRBJ2-4,CASSPYTAAKNIQYF,TGCGCCAGCAGCCCGTACACAGCGGCCAAAAACATTCAGTACTTC
-,TRBV19,TRBD2,TRBJ2-2,CASTWTSGVNTGELFF,TGTGCCAGTACTTGGACTAGCGGGGTGAACACCGGGGAGCTGTTTTTT
-,TRBV6-5,TRBD1,TRBJ2-5,CASTRTGGGQETQYF,TGTGCCAGCACCCGGACAGGGGGTGGGCAAGAGACCCAGTACTTC
-,TRBV18,-,TRBJ1-5,CASSPVAGSGQPQHF,TGTGCCAGCTCACCGGTTGCAGGTTCAGGTCAGCCCCAGCATTTT
-,TRBV18,TRBD2,TRBJ2-7,CASSPPQRGSYEQYF,TGTGCCAGCTCACCACCGCAGCGGGGCTCCTACGAGCAGTACTTC
-,TRBV6-5,-,TRBJ2-7,CASSYSGTRTYEQYF,TGTGCCAGCAGTTACTCCGGGACACGAACCTACGAGCAGTACTTC
-,TRBV19,-,TRBJ1-1,CASSTREVWGAEAFF,TGTGCCAGTAGTACCCGTGAAGTTTGGGGGGCTGAAGCTTTCTTT
-,TRBV19,TRBD1,TRBJ1-5,CASYDRGYSNQPQHF,TGTGCCAGTTACGACAGGGGATATAGCAATCAGCCCCAGCATTTT
-,TRBV5-4,TRBD1,TRBJ2-3,CASSTGGRGTDTQYF,TGTGCCAGTTCGACAGGGGGTCGAGGCACAGATACGCAGTATTTT
-,TRBV19,-,TRBJ2-3,CASLRHPDTQYF,TGTGCCAGTCTCCGTCATCCCGATACGCAGTATTTT
-,TRBV5-5,-,TRBJ1-3,CASSSDGRSGNTIYF,TGTGCCAGCAGCTCGGACGGTCGCTCTGGAAACACCATATATTTT
-,TRBV5-4,-,TRBJ2-4,CASSSRAMAKNIQYF,TGTGCCAGCAGCTCCCGGGCTATGGCCAAAAACATTCAGTACTTC
-,TRBV9,TRBD2,TRBJ2-5,CASSPAGGKAETQYF,TGTGCCAGCAGCCCCGCGGGGGGAAAGGCAGAGACCCAGTACTTC
-,TRBV28,-,TRBJ1-1,CASRLQNTEAFF,TGTGCCAGCAGACTTCAGAACACTGAAGCTTTCTTT
once,TRBV29-1,-,TRBJ2-5,CSVVWQGQETQYF,TGCAGCGTTGTCTGGCAGGGGCAAGAGACCCAGTACTTC
-,TRBV10-3,-,TRBJ2-2,CAIRGLDIYTGELFF,TGTGCCATCAGGGGGCTGGACATTTACACCGGGGAGCTGTTTTTT
-,TRBV7-9,-,TRBJ2-1,CASRLMPGEQFF,TGTGCCAGCAGACTCATGCCTGGTGAGCAGTTCTTC
-,TRBV5-1,-,TRBJ1-1,CASVWERGTEAFF,TGCGCCAGCGTCTGGGAGAGAGGCACTGAAGCTTTCTTT
-,TRBV6-4,-,TRBJ1-1,CASSGRGPGAYTEAFF,TGTGCCAGCAGCGGGAGAGGGCCAGGGGCGTACACTGAAGCTTTCTTT
-,TRBV19,TRBD2,TRBJ2-1,CASSIDGGLALNEQFF,TGTGCCAGTAGTATAGATGGAGGACTAGCACTAAATGAGCAGTTCTTC
-,TRBV5-6,-,TRBJ1-5,CASSFGHLSNQPQHF,TGTGCCAGCAGCTTCGGACACCTTAGCAATCAGCCCCAGCATTTT
-,TRBV2,-,TRBJ2-3,CASSRDTRTDTQYF,TGTGCCAGCAGTCGGGACACCCGCACAGATACGCAGTATTTT
-,TRBV10-2,-,TRBJ2-7,CASSEEKVFYEQYF,TGCGCCAGCAGTGAGGAGAAAGTTTTCTACGAGCAGTACTTC
-,TRBV29-1,-,TRBJ1-2,CSVGEVAQGYTF,TGCAGCGTTGGAGAGGTCGCCCAAGGCTACACCTTC
-,TRBV29-1,TRBD1,TRBJ2-4,CSVPTGGVFKNIQYF,TGCAGCGTACCCACAGGGGGCGTTTTCAAAAACATTCAGTACTTC
-,TRBV5-4,-,TRBJ1-3,CASSSGQRSGNTIYF,TGTGCCAGCAGCTCGGGACAACGCTCTGGAAACACCATATATTTT
once,TRBV5-1,-,TRBJ2-3,CASSSPSTDTQYF,TGCGCCAGCAGCTCCCCTAGCACAGATACGCAGTATTTT
-,TRBV5-1,-,TRBJ2-1,CASRATGKVFNEQFF,TGCGCCAGCAGAGCTACAGGGAAGGTGTTCAATGAGCAGTTCTTC
-,TRBV30,TRBD2,TRBJ2-2,CAWATSHTGELFF,TGTGCCTGGGCGACTAGCCATACCGGGGAGCTGTTTTTT
-,TRBV7-8,TRBD1,TRBJ2-2,CASSLGQGRTGELFF,TGTGCCAGCAGCTTAGGACAGGGTCGCACCGGGGAGCTGTTTTTT
-,TRBV10-3,TRBD1,TRBJ1-2,CAIREGQAYGYTF,TGTGCCATCAGGGAAGGACAGGCTTATGGCTACACCTTC
-,TRBV5-1,TRBD1,TRBJ1-1,CASSQDRRANTEAFF,TGCGCCAGCAGCCAGGACAGGAGAGCGAACACTGAAGCTTTCTTT
-,TRBV5-1,TRBD1,TRBJ2-7,CASSSRDRAYEQYF,TGCGCCAGCAGCTCTCGGGACAGGGCCTACGAGCAGTACTTC
-,TRBV28,-,TRBJ1-5,CASSPSFNQPQHF,TGTGCCAGCAGTCCGTCCTTCAATCAGCCCCAGCATTTT
-,TRBV5-1,-,TRBJ2-2,CASSLGLGELFF,TGCGCCAGCAGCTTGGGCCTAGGGGAGCTGTTTTTT
-,TRBV29-1,TRBD2,TRBJ2-2,CSARLAGGGELFF,TGCAGCGCACGACTAGCGGGAGGGGGGGAGCTGTTTTTT
-,TRBV7-2,-,TRBJ2-2,CASSPGTGAGELFF,TGTGCCAGCAGCCCCGGGACTGGGGCCGGGGAGCTGTTTTTT
-,TRBV7-2,-,TRBJ2-1,CASSQGYEQFF,TGTGCCAGCAGCCAAGGGTATGAGCAGTTCTTC
-,TRBV5-4,-,TRBJ2-5,CASSLVSPQETQYF,TGTGCCAGCAGCTTGGTGTCTCCGCAAGAGACCCAGTACTTC
-,TRBV12-5,TRBD2,TRBJ2-3,CASGSTSGRFTDTQYF,TGTGCTAGTGGTTCGACTAGCGGACGATTCACAGATACGCAGTATTTT
-,TRBV5-1,-,TRBJ2-2,CASSLVPTGTGELFF,TGCGCCAGCAGTTTGGTTCCGACAGGAACCGGCGAGCTGTTTTTT
-,TRBV27,-,TRBJ1-1,CASSPSFQGDTEAFF,TGTGCCAGCAGTCCGAGCTTTCAGGGTGATACTGAAGCTTTCTTT
-,TRBV7-2,-,TRBJ2-7,CASSDPITGTLTYEQYF,TGTGCCAGCAGCGACCCTATTACCGGGACACTTACCTACGAGCAGTACTTC